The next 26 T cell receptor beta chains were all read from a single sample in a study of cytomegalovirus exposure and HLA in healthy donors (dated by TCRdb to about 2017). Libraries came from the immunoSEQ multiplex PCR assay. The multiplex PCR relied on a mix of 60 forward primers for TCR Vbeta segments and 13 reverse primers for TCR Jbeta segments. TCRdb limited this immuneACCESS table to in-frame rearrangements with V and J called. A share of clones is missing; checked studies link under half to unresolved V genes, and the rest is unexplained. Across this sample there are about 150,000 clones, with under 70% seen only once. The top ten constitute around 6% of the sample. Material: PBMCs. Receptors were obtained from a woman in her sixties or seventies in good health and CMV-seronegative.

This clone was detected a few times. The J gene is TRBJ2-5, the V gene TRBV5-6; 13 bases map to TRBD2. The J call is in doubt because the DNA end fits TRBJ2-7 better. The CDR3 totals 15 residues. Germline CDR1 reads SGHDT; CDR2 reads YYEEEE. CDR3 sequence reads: CASSRLLAGGREQYF. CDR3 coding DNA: TGTGCCAGCAGCCGCCTACTAGCGGGGGGGCGCGAGCAGTACTTC.

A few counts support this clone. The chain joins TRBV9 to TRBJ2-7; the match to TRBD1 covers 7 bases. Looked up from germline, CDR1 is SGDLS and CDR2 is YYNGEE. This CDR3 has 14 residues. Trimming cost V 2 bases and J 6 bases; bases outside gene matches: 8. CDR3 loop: CASSVGTAGGEQYF. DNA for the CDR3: TGTGCCAGCAGCGTGGGGACAGCAGGAGGCGAGCAGTACTTC.

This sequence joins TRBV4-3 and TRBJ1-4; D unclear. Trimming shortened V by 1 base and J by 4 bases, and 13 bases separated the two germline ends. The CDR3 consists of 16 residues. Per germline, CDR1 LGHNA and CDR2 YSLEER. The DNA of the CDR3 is TGCGCCAGCAGCCAAGCTGAGGGCCTTGGTAATGAAAAACTGTTTTTT. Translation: CASSQAEGLGNEKLFF.

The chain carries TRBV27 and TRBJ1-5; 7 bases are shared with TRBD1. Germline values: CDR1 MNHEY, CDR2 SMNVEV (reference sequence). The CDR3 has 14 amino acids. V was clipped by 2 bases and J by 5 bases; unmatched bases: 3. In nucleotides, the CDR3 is TGTGCCAGCAGTTTAGGTACAGGGGATCAGCCCCAGCATTTT. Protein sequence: CASSLGTGDQPQHF.

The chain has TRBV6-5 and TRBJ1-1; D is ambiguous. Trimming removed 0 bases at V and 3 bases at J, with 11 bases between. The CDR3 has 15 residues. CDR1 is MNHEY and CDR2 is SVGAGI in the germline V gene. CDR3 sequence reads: CASSYSGVSDTEAFF. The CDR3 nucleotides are TGTGCCAGCAGTTACTCGGGAGTATCGGACACTGAAGCTTTCTTT.

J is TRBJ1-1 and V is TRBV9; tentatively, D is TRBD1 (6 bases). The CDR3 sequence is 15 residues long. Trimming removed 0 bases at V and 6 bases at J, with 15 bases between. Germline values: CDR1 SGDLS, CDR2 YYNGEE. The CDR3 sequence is CASSVDQLQGAEAFF. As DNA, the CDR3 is TGTGCCAGCAGCGTAGACCAACTACAGGGCGCTGAAGCTTTCTTT.

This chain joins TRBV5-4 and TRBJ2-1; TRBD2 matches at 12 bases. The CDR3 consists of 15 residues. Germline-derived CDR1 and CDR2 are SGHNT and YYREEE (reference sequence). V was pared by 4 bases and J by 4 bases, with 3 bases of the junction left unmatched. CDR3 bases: TGTGCCAGCAGCCCGACTAGCGGGAGTTACAATGAGCAGTTCTTC. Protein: CASSPTSGSYNEQFF.

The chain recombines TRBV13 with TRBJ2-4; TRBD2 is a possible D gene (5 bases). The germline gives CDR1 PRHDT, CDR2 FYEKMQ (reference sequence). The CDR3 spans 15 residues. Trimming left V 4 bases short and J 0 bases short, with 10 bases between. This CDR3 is CASSSRRLAKNIQYF. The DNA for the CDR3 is TGTGCCAGCAGCTCGAGGAGGCTAGCCAAAAACATTCAGTACTTC.

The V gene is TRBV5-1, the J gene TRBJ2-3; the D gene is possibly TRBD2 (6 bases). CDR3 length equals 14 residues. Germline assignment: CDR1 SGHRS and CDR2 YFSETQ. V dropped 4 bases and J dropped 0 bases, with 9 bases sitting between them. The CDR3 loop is CASSPSVSTDTQYF. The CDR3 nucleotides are TGCGCCAGCAGCCCTAGCGTAAGCACAGATACGCAGTATTTT.

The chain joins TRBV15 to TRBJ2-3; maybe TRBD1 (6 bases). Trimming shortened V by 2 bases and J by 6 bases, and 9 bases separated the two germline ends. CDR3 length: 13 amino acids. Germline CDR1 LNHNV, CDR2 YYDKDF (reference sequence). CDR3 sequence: CATSRSQGDTQYF. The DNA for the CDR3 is TGTGCCACCAGCAGATCCCAGGGGGATACGCAGTATTTT.

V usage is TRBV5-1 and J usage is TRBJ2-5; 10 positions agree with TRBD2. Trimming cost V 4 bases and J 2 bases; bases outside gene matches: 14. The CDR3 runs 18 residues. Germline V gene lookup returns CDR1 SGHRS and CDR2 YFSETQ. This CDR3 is CASSRQPRTSGLQETQYF. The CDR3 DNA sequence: TGCGCCAGCAGCCGCCAACCCCGGACTAGCGGATTGCAAGAGACCCAGTACTTC.

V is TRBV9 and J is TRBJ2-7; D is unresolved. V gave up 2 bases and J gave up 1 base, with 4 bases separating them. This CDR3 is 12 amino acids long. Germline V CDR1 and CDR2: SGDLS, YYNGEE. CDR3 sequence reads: CASSVQSYEQYF. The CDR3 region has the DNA TGTGCCAGCAGCGTGCAGTCCTACGAGCAGTACTTC.

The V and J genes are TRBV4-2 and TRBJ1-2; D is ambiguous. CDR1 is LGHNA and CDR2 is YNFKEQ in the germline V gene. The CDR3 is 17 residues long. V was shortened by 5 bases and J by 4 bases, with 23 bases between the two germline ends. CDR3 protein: CASSGLGERKSAYGYTF. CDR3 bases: TGTGCCAGCAGCGGACTTGGGGAGCGGAAATCTGCCTATGGCTACACCTTC.

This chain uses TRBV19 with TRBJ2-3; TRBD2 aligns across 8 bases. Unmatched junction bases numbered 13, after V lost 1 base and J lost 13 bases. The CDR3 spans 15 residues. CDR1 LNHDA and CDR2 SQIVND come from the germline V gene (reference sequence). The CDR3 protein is CASSIVKAGARRKYF. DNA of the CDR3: TGTGCCAGTAGTATAGTCAAAGCGGGGGCCCGAAGAAAGTATTTT. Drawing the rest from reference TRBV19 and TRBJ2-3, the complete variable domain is DGGITQSPKYLFRKEGQNVTLSCEQNLNHDAMYWYRQDPGQGLRLIYYSQIVNDFQKGDIAEGYSVSREKKESFPLTVTSAQKNPTAFYLCASSIVKAGARRKYFGPGTRLTVL.

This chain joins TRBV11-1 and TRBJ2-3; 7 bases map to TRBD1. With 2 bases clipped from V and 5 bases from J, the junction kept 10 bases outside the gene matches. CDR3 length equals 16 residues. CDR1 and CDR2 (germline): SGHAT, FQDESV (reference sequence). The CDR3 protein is CASSLIWTGRGDTQYF. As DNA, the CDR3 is TGTGCCAGCAGCTTAATCTGGACAGGCAGGGGAGATACGCAGTATTTT. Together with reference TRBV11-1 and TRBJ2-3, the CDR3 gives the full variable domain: EAEVAQSPRYKITEKSQAVAFWCDPISGHATLYWYRQILGQGPELLVQFQDESVVDDSQLPKDRFSAERLKGVDSTLKIQPAELGDSAMYLCASSLIWTGRGDTQYFGPGTRLTVL.

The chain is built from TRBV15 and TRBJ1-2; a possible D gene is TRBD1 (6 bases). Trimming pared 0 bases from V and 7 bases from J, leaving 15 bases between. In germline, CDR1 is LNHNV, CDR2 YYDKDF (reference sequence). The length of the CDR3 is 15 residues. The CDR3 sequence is CATSRDGGRGSGYTF. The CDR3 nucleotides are TGTGCCACCAGCAGAGATGGGGGCAGGGGATCTGGCTACACCTTC.

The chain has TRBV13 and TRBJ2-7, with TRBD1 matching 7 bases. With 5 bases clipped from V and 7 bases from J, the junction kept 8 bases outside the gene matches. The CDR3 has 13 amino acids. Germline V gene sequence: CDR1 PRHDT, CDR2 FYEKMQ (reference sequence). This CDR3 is CASSKNRGYEQYF. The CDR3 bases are TGTGCCAGCAGCAAAAACAGGGGTTATGAGCAGTACTTC.

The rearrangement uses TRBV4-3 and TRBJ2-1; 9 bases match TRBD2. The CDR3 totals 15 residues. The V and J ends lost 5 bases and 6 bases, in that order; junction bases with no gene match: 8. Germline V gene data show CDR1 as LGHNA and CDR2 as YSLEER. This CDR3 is CASSARLAVTNEQFF. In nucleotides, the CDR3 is TGCGCCAGCAGCGCGAGACTAGCGGTTACCAATGAGCAGTTCTTC.

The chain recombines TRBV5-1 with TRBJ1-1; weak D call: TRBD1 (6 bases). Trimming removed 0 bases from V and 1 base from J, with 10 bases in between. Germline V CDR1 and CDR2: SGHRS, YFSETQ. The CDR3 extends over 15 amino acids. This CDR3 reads CASSLGGQGNTEAFF. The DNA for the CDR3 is TGCGCCAGCAGCTTGGGGGGACAAGGGAACACTGAAGCTTTCTTT. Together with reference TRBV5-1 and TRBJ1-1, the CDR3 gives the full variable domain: KAGVTQTPRYLIKTRGQQVTLSCSPISGHRSVSWYQQTPGQGLQFLFEYFSETQRNKGNFPGRFSGRQFSNSRSEMNVSTLELGDSALYLCASSLGGQGNTEAFFGQGTRLTVV.

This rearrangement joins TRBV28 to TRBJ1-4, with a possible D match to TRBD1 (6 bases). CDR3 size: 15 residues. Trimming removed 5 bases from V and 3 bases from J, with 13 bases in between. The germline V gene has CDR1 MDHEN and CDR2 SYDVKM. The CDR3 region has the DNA TGTGCCAGCAGTCCCTTATGGGGGCCTAATGAAAAACTGTTTTTT. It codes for CASSPLWGPNEKLFF.

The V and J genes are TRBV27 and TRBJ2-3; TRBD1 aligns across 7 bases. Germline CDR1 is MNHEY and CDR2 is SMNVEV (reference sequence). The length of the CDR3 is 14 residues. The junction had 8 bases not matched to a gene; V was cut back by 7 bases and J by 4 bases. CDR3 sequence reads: CASNDRQGADTQYF. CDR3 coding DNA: TGTGCCAGCAATGACAGACAGGGTGCAGATACGCAGTATTTT.

Here the CDR3 reads CASSVGQGGWDSPLHF. The DNA of the CDR3 is TGTGCCAGCAGCGTAGGGCAGGGAGGTTGGGATTCACCCCTCCACTTT. The chain couples TRBV9 to TRBJ1-6; possibly TRBD1 for D (5 bases). The CDR3 totals 16 residues. Trimming took 0 bases from V and 8 from J, leaving 15 bases between them. CDR1 SGDLS and CDR2 YYNGEE come from the germline V gene.

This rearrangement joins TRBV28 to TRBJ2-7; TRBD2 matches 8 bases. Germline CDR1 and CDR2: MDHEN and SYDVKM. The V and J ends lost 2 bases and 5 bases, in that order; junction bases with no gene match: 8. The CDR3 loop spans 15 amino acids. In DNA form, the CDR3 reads TGTGCCAGCAGTTTAGGTGGCGGGAGGACCAACGAGCAGTACTTC. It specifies CASSLGGGRTNEQYF.

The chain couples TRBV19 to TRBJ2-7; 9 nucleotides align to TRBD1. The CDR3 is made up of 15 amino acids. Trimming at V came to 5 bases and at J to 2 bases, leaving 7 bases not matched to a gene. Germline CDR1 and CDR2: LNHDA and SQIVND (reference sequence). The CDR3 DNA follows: TGTGCCAGTAGTTTTTCGGGACAGGGTACCTACGAGCAGTACTTC. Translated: CASSFSGQGTYEQYF.

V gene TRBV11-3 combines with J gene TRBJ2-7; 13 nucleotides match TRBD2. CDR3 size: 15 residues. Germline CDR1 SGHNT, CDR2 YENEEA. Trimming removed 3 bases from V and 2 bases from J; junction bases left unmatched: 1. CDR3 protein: CASSFGLAGAYEQYF. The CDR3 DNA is TGTGCCAGCAGCTTTGGACTAGCGGGGGCCTACGAGCAGTACTTC.

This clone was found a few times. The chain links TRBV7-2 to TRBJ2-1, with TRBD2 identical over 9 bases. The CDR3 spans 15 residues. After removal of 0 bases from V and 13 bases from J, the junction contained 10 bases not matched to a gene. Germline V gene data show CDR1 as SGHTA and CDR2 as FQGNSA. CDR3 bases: TGTGCCAGCAGCTTAGCGCGGCGGGGGGGGCTGGGACAGTTCTTC. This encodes CASSLARRGGLGQFF.